The following is a T cell receptor beta chain sequence with its context. The antigen is not known. Donors consisted of healthy bone marrow donors. 60 Vbeta and 13 Jbeta primers were used in PCR. Produced via immunoSEQ multiplex PCR; TCRdb's table is partial and in-frame only. The sample includes 75,000 to 100,000 clones, approximately 69% of them seen just once. The data stem from a study of cytomegalovirus exposure and HLA in healthy donors. Germline CDR1 and CDR2: SNHLY and FYNNEI. The CDR3 is 15 amino acids. The V end was cut by 4 bases, the J end by 4 bases, with 14 bases between. Study-wide results and limits: Based on reports, TCR beta sequences accurately predicted HLA-A and HLA-B alleles for most subjects. For presence/absence analyses, sequencing depth was assumed to be roughly uniform across donors. The records held CMV serostatus as the only immune exposure information.

V is TRBV2 and J is TRBJ2-1, with a possible D match to TRBD2 (5 bases). The sequence was collected from a female donor in good health and CMV-seronegative. The sequencing input was PBMCs. The CDR3 region has the DNA TGTGCCAGCAGTGTTGGCCACCCGGGATACAATGAGCAGTTCTTC. It translates to CASSVGHPGYNEQFF.